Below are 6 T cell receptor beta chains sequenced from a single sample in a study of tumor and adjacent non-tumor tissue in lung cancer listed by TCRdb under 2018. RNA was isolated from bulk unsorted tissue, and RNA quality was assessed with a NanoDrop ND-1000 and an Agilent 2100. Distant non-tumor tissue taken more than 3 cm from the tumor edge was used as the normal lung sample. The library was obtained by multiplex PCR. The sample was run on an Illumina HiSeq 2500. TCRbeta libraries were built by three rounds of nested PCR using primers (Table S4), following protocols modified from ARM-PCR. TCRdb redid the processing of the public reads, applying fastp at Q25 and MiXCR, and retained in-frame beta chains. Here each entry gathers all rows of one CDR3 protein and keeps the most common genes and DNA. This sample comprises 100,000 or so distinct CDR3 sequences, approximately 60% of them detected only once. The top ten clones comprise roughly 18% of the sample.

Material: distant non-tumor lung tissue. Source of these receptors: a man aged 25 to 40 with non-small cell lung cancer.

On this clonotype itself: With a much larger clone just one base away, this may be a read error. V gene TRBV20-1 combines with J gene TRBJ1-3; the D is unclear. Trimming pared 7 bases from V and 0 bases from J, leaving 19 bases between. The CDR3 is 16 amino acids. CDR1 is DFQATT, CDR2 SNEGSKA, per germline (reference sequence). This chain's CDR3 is CSVTPERAYSGNTIYF. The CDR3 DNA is TGCAGTGTTACCCCAGAGCGGGCTTACTCTGGAAACACCATATATTTT.

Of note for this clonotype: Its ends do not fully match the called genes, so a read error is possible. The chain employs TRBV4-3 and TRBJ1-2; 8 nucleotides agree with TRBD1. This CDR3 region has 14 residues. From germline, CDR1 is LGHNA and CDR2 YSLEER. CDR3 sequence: CAISQFRGPYGYTF. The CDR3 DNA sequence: TGCGCCATCAGCCAGTTCAGGGGGCCTTATGGCTACACCTTC.

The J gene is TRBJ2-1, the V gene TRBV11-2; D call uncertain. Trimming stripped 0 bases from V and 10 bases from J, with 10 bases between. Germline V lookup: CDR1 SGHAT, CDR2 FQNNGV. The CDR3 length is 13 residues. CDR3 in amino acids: CASSLDGGGEQFF. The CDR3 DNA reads TGTGCCAGCAGCTTAGATGGCGGTGGGGAGCAGTTCTTC. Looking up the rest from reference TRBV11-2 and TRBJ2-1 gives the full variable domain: EAGVAQSPRYKIIEKRQSVAFWCNPISGHATLYWYQQILGQGPKLLIQFQNNGVVDDSQLPKDRFSAERLKGVDSTLKIQPAKLEDSAVYLCASSLDGGGEQFFGPGTRLTVL.

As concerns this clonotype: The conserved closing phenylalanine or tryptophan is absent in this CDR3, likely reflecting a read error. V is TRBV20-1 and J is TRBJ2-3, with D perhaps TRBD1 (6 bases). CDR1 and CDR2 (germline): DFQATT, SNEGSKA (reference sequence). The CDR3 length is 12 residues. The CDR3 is CSAIGRTDTQYL. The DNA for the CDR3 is TGCAGTGCGATAGGACGGACAGATACTCAGTATCTT.

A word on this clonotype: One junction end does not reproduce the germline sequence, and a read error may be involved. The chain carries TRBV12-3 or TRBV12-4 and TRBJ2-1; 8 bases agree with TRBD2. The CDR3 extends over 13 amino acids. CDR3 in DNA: TGTGCCAGCAGTCTCGGGGGGGGCAATGAGCAGTTATTC. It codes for CASSLGGGNEQLF.

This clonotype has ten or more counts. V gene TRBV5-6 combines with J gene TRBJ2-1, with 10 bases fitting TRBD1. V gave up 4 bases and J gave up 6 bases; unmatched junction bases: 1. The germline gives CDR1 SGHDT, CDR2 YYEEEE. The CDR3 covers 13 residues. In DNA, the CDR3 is TGTGCCAGCAGCCGGGACAGGGGCAATGAGCAGTTCTTC. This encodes CASSRDRGNEQFF.